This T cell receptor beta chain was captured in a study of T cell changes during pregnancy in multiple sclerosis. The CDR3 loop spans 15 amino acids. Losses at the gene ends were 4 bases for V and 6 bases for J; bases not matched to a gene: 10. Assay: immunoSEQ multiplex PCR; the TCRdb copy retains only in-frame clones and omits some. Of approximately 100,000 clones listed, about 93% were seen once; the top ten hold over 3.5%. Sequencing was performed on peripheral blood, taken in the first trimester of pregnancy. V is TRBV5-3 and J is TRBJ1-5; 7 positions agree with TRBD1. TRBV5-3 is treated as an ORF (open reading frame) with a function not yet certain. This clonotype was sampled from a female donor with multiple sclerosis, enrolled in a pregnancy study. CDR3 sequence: CARSLWTGGGQPQHF. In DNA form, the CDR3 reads TGTGCCAGAAGCCTATGGACAGGAGGTGGTCAGCCCCAGCATTTT.